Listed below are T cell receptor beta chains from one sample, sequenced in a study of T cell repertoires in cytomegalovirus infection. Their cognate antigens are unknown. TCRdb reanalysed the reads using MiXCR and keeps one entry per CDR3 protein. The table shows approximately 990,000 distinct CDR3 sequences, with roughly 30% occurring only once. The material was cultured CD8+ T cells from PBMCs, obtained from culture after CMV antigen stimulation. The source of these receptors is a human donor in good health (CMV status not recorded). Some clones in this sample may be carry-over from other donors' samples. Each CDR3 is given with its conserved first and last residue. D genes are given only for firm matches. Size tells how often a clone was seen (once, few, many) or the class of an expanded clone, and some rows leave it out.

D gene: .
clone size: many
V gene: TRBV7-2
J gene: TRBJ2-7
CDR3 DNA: TGTGCCAGCAGCTTAGTTACAGGTTCCTACGAGCAGTACTTC
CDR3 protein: CASSLVTGSYEQYF

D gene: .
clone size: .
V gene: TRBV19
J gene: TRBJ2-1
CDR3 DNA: TGTGCCAGTAGTATAGCCTATCCTGGGAGAGTAACCTACAATGAGCAGTTCTTC
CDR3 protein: CASSIAYPGRVTYNEQFF

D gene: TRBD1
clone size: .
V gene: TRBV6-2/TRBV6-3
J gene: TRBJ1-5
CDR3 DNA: TGTGCCAGCCGGGACAGCTACAATCAGCCCCAGCATTTT
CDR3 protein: CASRDSYNQPQHF

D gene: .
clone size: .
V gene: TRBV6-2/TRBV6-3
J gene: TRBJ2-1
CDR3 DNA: TGTGCCAGCAGTTACGAGGGGGGCTACTACAATGAGCAGTTCTTC
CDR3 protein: CASSYEGGYYNEQFF

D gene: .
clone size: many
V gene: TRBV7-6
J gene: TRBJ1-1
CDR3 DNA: TGTGCCAGCAGCTTAGAGAGGGCGGCGAACACTGAAGCTTTCTTT
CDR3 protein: CASSLERAANTEAFF

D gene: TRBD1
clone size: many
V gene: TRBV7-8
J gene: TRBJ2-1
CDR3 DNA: TGTGCCAGCAGCTTGGAATCGACAGGGGTGGAGGTTTACAATGAGCAGTTCTTC
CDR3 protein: CASSLESTGVEVYNEQFF

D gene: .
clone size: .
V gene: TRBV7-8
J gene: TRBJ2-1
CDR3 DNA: TGTGCCAGCAGCCATCCTGGGGGGAGCTCCTACAATGAGCAGTTCTTC
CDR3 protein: CASSHPGGSSYNEQFF

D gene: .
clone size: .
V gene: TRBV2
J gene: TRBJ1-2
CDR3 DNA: TGTGCCAGCTCGCGGGGTGGGCCTAACTATGGCTACACCTTC
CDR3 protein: CASSRGGPNYGYTF

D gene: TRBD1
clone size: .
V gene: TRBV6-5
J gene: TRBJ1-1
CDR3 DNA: TGTGCCAGCAGAGACAGGGGGCAAATCACTGAAGCTTTCTTT
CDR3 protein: CASRDRGQITEAFF

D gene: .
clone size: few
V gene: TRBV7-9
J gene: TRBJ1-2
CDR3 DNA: TGTGCCAGCCGGGGCGAAGGCTACACCTTC
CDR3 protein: CASRGEGYTF

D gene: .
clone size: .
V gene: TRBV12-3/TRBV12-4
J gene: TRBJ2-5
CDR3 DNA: TGTGCCAGCAGTTTCCAGTTAGGGTCGACGGGGACCCAGTACTTC
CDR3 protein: CASSFQLGSTGTQYF

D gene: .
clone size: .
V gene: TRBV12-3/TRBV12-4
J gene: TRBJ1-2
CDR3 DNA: TGTGCCAGCAGTTTGGCAGACCCTTATGGCTACACCTTC
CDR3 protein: CASSLADPYGYTF

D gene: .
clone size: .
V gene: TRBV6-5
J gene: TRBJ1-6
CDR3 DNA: TGTGCCAGCACCCGAACAGGTGGAAATTCACCCCTCCACTTT
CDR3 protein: CASTRTGGNSPLHF

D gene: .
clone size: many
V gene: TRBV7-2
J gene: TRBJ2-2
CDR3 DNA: TGTGCCAGCAGCTTCCCCCGCCACGGGCCGAACACCGGGGAGCTGTTTTTT
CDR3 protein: CASSFPRHGPNTGELFF

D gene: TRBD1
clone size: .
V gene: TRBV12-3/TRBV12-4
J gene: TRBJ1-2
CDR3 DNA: TGTGCCACCAGGGGAGGGGGCGGGAACTATGGCTACACCTTC
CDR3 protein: CATRGGGGNYGYTF

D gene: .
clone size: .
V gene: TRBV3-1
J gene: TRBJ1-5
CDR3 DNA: TGTGTCAGCAGCCAAGTTGTAGGGTCGAATCAGCCCCAGCATTTT
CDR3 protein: CVSSQVVGSNQPQHF

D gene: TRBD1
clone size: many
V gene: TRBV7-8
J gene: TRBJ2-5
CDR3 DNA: TGTGCCAGCAGCCCAATCGGGACAGCCCAAGAGGCCCAGTACTTC
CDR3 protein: CASSPIGTAQEAQYF

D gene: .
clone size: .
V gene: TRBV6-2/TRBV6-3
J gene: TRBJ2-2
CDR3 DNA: TGTGCCAGCAGTTACTCCCCGAGGGAGCTGTTTTTT
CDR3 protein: CASSYSPRELFF

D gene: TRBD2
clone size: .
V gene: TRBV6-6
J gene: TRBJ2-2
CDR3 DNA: TGTGCCAGCACCGGGACTAGCGGTCTATCCGGGGAGCTGTTTTTT
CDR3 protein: CASTGTSGLSGELFF

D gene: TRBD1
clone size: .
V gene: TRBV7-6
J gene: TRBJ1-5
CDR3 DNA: TGTGCCAGCAGCCAAGAACAGGGGTCCGTGGATCAGCCCCAGCATTTT
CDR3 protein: CASSQEQGSVDQPQHF

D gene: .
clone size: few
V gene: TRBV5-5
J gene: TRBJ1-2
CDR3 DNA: TGTGCCAGCAGCTTTCATCAGGGGTTCTATGGCTACACCTTC
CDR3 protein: CASSFHQGFYGYTF

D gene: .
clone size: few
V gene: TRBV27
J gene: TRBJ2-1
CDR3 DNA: TGTGCCAGCGGATCAGGGTTCTACAATGAGCAGTTCTTC
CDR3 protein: CASGSGFYNEQFF

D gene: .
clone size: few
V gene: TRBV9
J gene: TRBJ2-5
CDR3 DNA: TGTGCCAGCAGCGTAGGGACGCAGAAGCCCCAGTACTTC
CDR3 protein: CASSVGTQKPQYF

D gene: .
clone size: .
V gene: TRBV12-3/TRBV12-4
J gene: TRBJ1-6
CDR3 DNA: TGTGTCAGCAGTTCCCGGGACACCCTTAAGGATTCACCCCTCCACTTT
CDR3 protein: CVSSSRDTLKDSPLHF

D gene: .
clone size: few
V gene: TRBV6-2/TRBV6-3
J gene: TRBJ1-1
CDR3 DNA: TGTGCCAGCAGGCTACCACCGGGACAACCCCCTGAAGCTTTCTTT
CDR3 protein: CASRLPPGQPPEAFF

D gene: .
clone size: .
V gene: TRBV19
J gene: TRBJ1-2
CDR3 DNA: TGTGCCAGTAGTATAGCGGCCCACGGATATGGCTACACCTTC
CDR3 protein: CASSIAAHGYGYTF

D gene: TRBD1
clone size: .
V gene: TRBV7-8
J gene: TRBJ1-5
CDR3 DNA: TGTGCCAACAGTTCCACAGGGGCCAATCAGCCCCAGCATTTT
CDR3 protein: CANSSTGANQPQHF

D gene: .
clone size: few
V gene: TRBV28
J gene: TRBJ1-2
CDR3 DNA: TGTGCCAGCACCAACCCGGGGGGGCCGCAGGGCTATGGCTACACCTTC
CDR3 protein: CASTNPGGPQGYGYTF

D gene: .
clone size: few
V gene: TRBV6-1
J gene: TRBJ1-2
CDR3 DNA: TGTGCCAGCAGTCCCACGCAATCCCCACACTATGGCTACACCTTC
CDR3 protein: CASSPTQSPHYGYTF

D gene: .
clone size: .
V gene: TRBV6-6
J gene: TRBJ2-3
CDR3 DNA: TGTGCCAGCAGTTCCTATCAGGGGATGGGTACAGATACGCAGTATTTT
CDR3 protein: CASSSYQGMGTDTQYF

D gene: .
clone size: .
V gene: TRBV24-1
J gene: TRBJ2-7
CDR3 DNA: TGTGCCACCAGTGACAGACTTAAACAGCCCTACGAGCAGTACTTC
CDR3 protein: CATSDRLKQPYEQYF

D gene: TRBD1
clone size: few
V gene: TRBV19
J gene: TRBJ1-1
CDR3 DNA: TGTGCCAGTAGTCCGGGACAGTTAATGAACACTGAAGCTTTCTTT
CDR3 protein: CASSPGQLMNTEAFF

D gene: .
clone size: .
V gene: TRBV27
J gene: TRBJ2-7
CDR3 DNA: TGTGCCAGCAGCCCCTGGGCGGGGAACCCCGAGCAGTACTTC
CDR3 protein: CASSPWAGNPEQYF

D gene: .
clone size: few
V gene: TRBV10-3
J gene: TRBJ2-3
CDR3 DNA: TGTGCCATCAGTGAGTTCAGGCAGGGTATTGAGGATACGCAGTATTTT
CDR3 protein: CAISEFRQGIEDTQYF

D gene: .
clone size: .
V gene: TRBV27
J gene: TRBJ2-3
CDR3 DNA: TGTGCCAGCACCCTGGGTAGCCGAAGCACAGATACGCAGTATTTT
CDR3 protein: CASTLGSRSTDTQYF

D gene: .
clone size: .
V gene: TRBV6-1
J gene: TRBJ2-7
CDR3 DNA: TGTGCCAGCAGTGATAACATGAGCTCCTACGAGCAGTACTTC
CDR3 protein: CASSDNMSSYEQYF

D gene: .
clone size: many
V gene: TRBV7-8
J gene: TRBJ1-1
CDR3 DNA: TGTGCCAGCAGCTCTAGAGGGGGAGGATTGGGTACTGAAGCTTTCTTT
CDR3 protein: CASSSRGGGLGTEAFF

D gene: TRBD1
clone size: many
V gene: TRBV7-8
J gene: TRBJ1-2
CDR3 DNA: TGTGCCAGCAGCCAAGAACGACAGGGGCGGAACTATGGCTACACCTTC
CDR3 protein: CASSQERQGRNYGYTF

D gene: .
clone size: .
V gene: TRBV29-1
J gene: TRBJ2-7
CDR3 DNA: TGCAGCGTTGTGGCGGAGAACCCCTACGAGCAGTACTTC
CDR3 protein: CSVVAENPYEQYF